The 8 T cell receptor beta chains reported below all come from one sample, sequenced in a study of regulatory T cells in long-lasting Graves disease. Building of the TCR beta libraries involved iRepertoire HTBI primers and Arm-PCR of CDR3 regions. TCRdb fed the multiplex PCR reads into MiXCR, producing one record per CDR3 protein. The data contain more than 450,000 distinct CDR3 sequences, about 11% of them singletons. Time point defined: newly diagnosed GD, antithyroid drugs for less than 3 months. RNA extracted from PBMCs served as the sequencing template. The same specimen was also included in a second study, on T cells in Graves' hyperthyroidism and ophthalmopathy.

This sample comprised peripheral blood mononuclear cells (PBMCs), obtained at new diagnosis, from a patient treated with antithyroid drugs. The receptors originated from a woman in her twenties or thirties with Graves disease.

The table lists this clonotype with many counts. The chain couples TRBV24-1 to TRBJ1-5; 7 positions agree with TRBD1. V was clipped by 4 bases and J by 5 bases; unmatched bases: 4. Germline CDR1 is KGHDR and CDR2 is SFDVKD. The CDR3 has 14 residues. The CDR3 DNA reads as TGTGCCACCAGTGACACAGGGGCCTATCAGCCCCAGCATTTT. This sequence encodes CATSDTGAYQPQHF.

The chain has TRBV27 and TRBJ1-3; no clear D. The CDR3 loop spans 13 amino acids. V lost 7 bases and J 2 bases, leaving 9 bases between the germline ends. Germline lookup yields CDR1 MNHEY and CDR2 SMNVEV (reference sequence). The chain's CDR3 is CASKSLAGNTIYF. CDR3 in DNA: TGTGCCAGCAAGTCCTTAGCTGGAAACACCATATATTTT.

This clonotype was seen a handful of times. This chain links TRBV28 with TRBJ2-5; D call uncertain. Germline V gene lookup returns CDR1 MDHEN and CDR2 SYDVKM. This CDR3 spans 13 amino acids. The CDR3 DNA reads TGTGCTATCTCCGTGGGTCGACAAGAGACCCAGTACTTC. Translation: CAISVGRQETQYF. The whole variable domain, remainder taken from reference TRBV28 and TRBJ2-5, is DVKVTQSSRYLVKRTGEKVFLECVQDMDHENMFWYRQDPGLGLRLIYFSYDVKMKEKGDIPEGYSVSREKKERFSLILESASTNQTSMYLCAISVGRQETQYFGPGTRLLVL.

This clonotype was picked up a small number of times. The chain employs TRBV3-1 and TRBJ2-5; 12 bases match TRBD2. V lost 0 bases and J lost 5; bases outside the gene matches: 7. The CDR3 contains 17 residues. Looked up from germline, CDR1 is LGHDT and CDR2 is YNNKEL (reference sequence). For the CDR3, the DNA is TGTGCCAGCAGCCAAGATCTAGCGGGAGGGCCTAGGGAGACCCAGTACTTC. It codes for CASSQDLAGGPRETQYF.

This clonotype was found a few times. V gene TRBV15 combines with J gene TRBJ2-7, with 9 positions matching TRBD2. CDR1 is LNHNV and CDR2 is YYDKDF in the germline V gene (reference sequence). CDR3 length: 17 residues. With 1 base clipped from V and 2 bases from J, the junction kept 9 bases outside the gene matches. CDR3: CATSRGLAELGAYEQYF. As DNA, the CDR3 is TGTGCCACCAGCAGAGGACTAGCGGAACTGGGGGCCTACGAGCAGTACTTC.

With respect to this clonotype: Just one base apart from a much larger clone, this may be a read error. J is TRBJ2-7 and V is TRBV7-8, with 7 nucleotides matching TRBD1. Unmatched junction bases numbered 13, after V lost 8 bases and J lost 6 bases. The CDR3 contains 14 residues. Germline assignment: CDR1 SGHVS and CDR2 FQNEAQ. The CDR3 nucleotides read TGTGCCAGCGGCGCCCAGACAGGGATCAGCGAGCAGTACTTC. Amino acid sequence: CASGAQTGISEQYF.

This clonotype was seen ten or more times. This chain uses TRBV28 with TRBJ2-1, with TRBD1 identical over 7 bases. J gave up 6 bases and V 3 bases, and 14 bases lay outside the gene matches. This CDR3 comprises 17 residues. Germline V gene lookup returns CDR1 MDHEN and CDR2 SYDVKM. CDR3 protein: CASSFFIRQGNRNEQFF. CDR3 DNA sequence: TGTGCCAGCAGTTTCTTTATACGACAGGGTAATCGCAATGAGCAGTTCTTC.

The sample holds a few counts of this clonotype. CDR3 DNA: TGTGCCAGCGGAACAGGGGGCAAAAACAATGAGCAGTTCTTC. This encodes CASGTGGKNNEQFF. V gene TRBV28 combines with J gene TRBJ2-1, with TRBD1 matching over 9 bases. The length of the CDR3 is 14 residues. Germline values: CDR1 MDHEN, CDR2 SYDVKM. V lost 8 bases and J lost 5; bases outside the gene matches: 7.